These T cell receptor beta chains were read from a single sample in a study of technical replicates of blood from a few donors. Clones were sequenced by immunoSEQ multiplex PCR, and TCRdb holds only the in-frame ones, with some missing. The profile covers 65,000 to 90,000 clones, with around 94% appearing a single time and under 0.5% taken by the ten largest. The sample was T cells isolated from PBMCs. Receptors originate from a human donor in good health. Both conserved end residues are part of each CDR3. Each record gives: V gene, D gene, J gene, clone size, CDR3 DNA, CDR3 protein. D genes are given only for firm matches. Clone size is given for some rows only: seen once, a few or many times, or a class if the clone is expanded.

>TRBV27|TRBD2|TRBJ2-6|-
TGTGCCAGCAGTTTAACCGGCGGGAGCTCTGGGGCCAACGTCCTGACTTTC
CASSLTGGSSGANVLTF
>TRBV2|TRBD1|TRBJ2-1|-
TGTGCCAGCAGTGTCGACAGGGGGAATGAGCAGTTCTTC
CASSVDRGNEQFF
>TRBV5-5|-|TRBJ1-2|-
TGTGCCAGCAGCTTGGCCCCCGGGGAGTATGGCTACACCTTC
CASSLAPGEYGYTF
>TRBV6-5|-|TRBJ2-1|-
TGTGCCAGCAGTCCGCGTAACAATGAGCAGTTCTTC
CASSPRNNEQFF
>TRBV28|TRBD1|TRBJ2-7|-
TGTGCCAGCAGTAGGACAGGTCCTTCCTACGAGCAGTACTTC
CASSRTGPSYEQYF
>TRBV7-9|TRBD2|TRBJ2-3|-
TGTGCCAGCAGGCCTGGACTAGCGGGAGGGGATACGCAGTATTTT
CASRPGLAGGDTQYF
>TRBV7-9|TRBD1|TRBJ2-5|-
TGTGCCAGCAGCTTGGGACAGGGGGAGTGGGAAGAGACCCAGTACTTC
CASSLGQGEWEETQYF
>TRBV19|TRBD1|TRBJ2-1|-
TGTGCCAGTAGGGTGACAGGGCATGAGCAGTTCTTC
CASRVTGHEQFF
>TRBV6-6|-|TRBJ1-1|-
TGTGCCAGCAGTTACTCGGGACACGTAGACACTGAAGCTTTCTTT
CASSYSGHVDTEAFF
>TRBV28|-|TRBJ1-2|-
TGTGCCAGCAGTCTAACCGGGGGGGGAGGCTATGGCTACACCTTC
CASSLTGGGGYGYTF
>TRBV27|-|TRBJ1-5|-
TGTGCCAGCAGTTTAATAGGGGGGGCCCAGCCCCAGCATTTT
CASSLIGGAQPQHF
>TRBV4-2|-|TRBJ2-2|-
TGTGCCAGCAGCCAAGACCCTACAGGGCCCGCTAACACCGGGGAGCTGTTTTTT
CASSQDPTGPANTGELFF
>TRBV7-9|-|TRBJ2-1|once
TGTGCCAGCAGCTGGGGCACTTCGCAACGGGATGAGCAGTTCTTC
CASSWGTSQRDEQFF
>TRBV9|TRBD1|TRBJ1-2|-
TGTGCCAGCAGCGTCGGGACAGGGGGAGGATATGGCTACACCTTC
CASSVGTGGGYGYTF
>TRBV28|-|TRBJ1-1|-
TGTGCCAGCAGTTTGCCCCAGGGGGAAGCTTTCTTT
CASSLPQGEAFF
>TRBV9|-|TRBJ2-1|-
TGTGCCAGCAGCGTAGAGAGCTCCTACAATGAGCAGTTCTTC
CASSVESSYNEQFF
>TRBV7-9|TRBD1|TRBJ1-1|-
TGTGCCAGCAGCTCAACGGGACAGACTCACATGAACACTGAAGCTTTCTTT
CASSSTGQTHMNTEAFF
>TRBV30|TRBD1|TRBJ1-4|once
TGTGCCTGGAGTGTGACAGGGGGCAATAATGAAAAACTGTTTTTT
CAWSVTGGNNEKLFF
>TRBV13|-|TRBJ2-7|-
TGTGCCAGCAGCTTATCAGGGTTTGAGCCCTACGAGCAGTACTTC
CASSLSGFEPYEQYF
>TRBV27|TRBD1|TRBJ1-1|-
TGTGCCAGCAGTACGACAGGGATAGCTTTCTTT
CASSTTGIAFF
>TRBV25-1|-|TRBJ1-4|-
TGTGCCAGCAGTGAATCCAGGGGTGGTGAAAAACTGTTTTTT
CASSESRGGEKLFF
>TRBV2|TRBD1|TRBJ1-5|-
TGTGCCAGCAGTGGACAGACAGGGAAGGGCAATCAGCCCCAGCATTTT
CASSGQTGKGNQPQHF
>TRBV9|TRBD2|TRBJ2-3|-
TGTGCCAGCAGCGTAGCGGGAGGAAACACAGATACGCAGTATTTT
CASSVAGGNTDTQYF
>TRBV28|-|TRBJ2-3|-
TGTGCCAGCAGTAGCGACCTTTATGATGATACGCAGTATTTT
CASSSDLYDDTQYF
>TRBV2|TRBD1|TRBJ2-3|once
TGTGCCAGTCGGATGACAGGGGGCGGCCATACGCAGTATTTT
CASRMTGGGHTQYF
>TRBV6-5|-|TRBJ2-7|-
TGTGCCAGCACCAACAAATCCCCCTACGAGCAGTACTTC
CASTNKSPYEQYF
>TRBV6-5|TRBD1|TRBJ2-7|-
TGTGCCAGCAGTTACAGGGGGCTTATGTACGAGCAGTACTTC
CASSYRGLMYEQYF
>TRBV6-6|-|TRBJ1-4|once
TGTGCCAGCAGTTTACTAGAAAAACTGTTTTTT
CASSLLEKLFF
>TRBV27|TRBD1|TRBJ2-7|-
TGTGCCAGCAGCCTTAGGACAGGGTTCGAGCAGTACTTC
CASSLRTGFEQYF
>TRBV27|-|TRBJ1-1|-
TGTGCCAGCAGTTTATCAGGGGATTACACTGAAGCTTTCTTT
CASSLSGDYTEAFF
>TRBV19|-|TRBJ1-2|-
TGTGCCAGTAGTATAGTGTCTTCCGACTATGGCTACACCTTC
CASSIVSSDYGYTF
>TRBV7-2|TRBD1|TRBJ2-1|-
TGTGCCAGCAGCTTAGCGGTAGGGGACAGGCGCTTTTACAATGAGCAGTTCTTC
CASSLAVGDRRFYNEQFF
>TRBV10-3|-|TRBJ2-7|-
TGTGCCATCAGGGCTGGTGGGAGCGCCTACGAGCAGTACTTC
CAIRAGGSAYEQYF
>TRBV27|TRBD2|TRBJ2-7|-
TGTGCCAGCAGTTTAACAGTTAGCGGGAGTAAAATTGGGTTCGGCTACGAGCAGTACTTC
CASSLTVSGSKIGFGYEQYF
>TRBV6-5|-|TRBJ2-7|-
TGTGCCAGCAATATGGCGGAGAGCTCCTACGAGCAGTACTTC
CASNMAESSYEQYF
>TRBV7-2|-|TRBJ2-3|-
TGTGCCAGCAGCTTAGTGGCGACTAAGGGCACAGATACGCAGTATTTT
CASSLVATKGTDTQYF
>TRBV9|TRBD1|TRBJ1-2|-
TGTGCCAGCAGCGTGCCAGGGGGACAGGAGAGAGGCTATGGCTACACCTTC
CASSVPGGQERGYGYTF
>TRBV4-1|-|TRBJ2-7|-
TGCGCCAGCAGCCAAGGGGTGTTCGGGAGATGGCAGTACTTC
CASSQGVFGRWQYF
>TRBV5-1|-|TRBJ2-7|once
TGCGCCAGCGGGCCCGAGGGGGAAATCCGGAACTCCTACGAGCAGTACTTC
CASGPEGEIRNSYEQYF
>TRBV6-1|-|TRBJ1-5|once
TGTGCCAGCAGCGAGGGTGGAGGGTATCAGCCCCAGCATTTT
CASSEGGGYQPQHF
>TRBV30|-|TRBJ1-4|-
TGTGCCTGCCCGCGGCAGGGCAATTCTGAAAAACTGTTTTTT
CACPRQGNSEKLFF
>TRBV19|TRBD2|TRBJ2-1|few
TGTGCCAGTAGTATAGGGACTAGCGGGTACAATGAGCAGTTCTTC
CASSIGTSGYNEQFF
>TRBV28|TRBD1|TRBJ1-5|-
TGTGCCAGCAGTAGGACAGGGGATCAGCCCCAGCATTTT
CASSRTGDQPQHF
>TRBV4-2|-|TRBJ2-7|-
TGTGCCAGCAGCCAAGATATCTACGGAGGCGCCTACGAGCAGTACTTC
CASSQDIYGGAYEQYF
>TRBV7-2|TRBD2|TRBJ2-7|once
TGTGCCAGCAGCGCCACTAGCGGGAGTAACGAGCAGTACTTC
CASSATSGSNEQYF
>TRBV4-2|-|TRBJ2-1|once
TGTGCCAGCAGCCAAGCCGGGAGCTTGTTAAATGAGCAGTTCTTC
CASSQAGSLLNEQFF
>TRBV28|TRBD1|TRBJ2-5|-
TGTGCCAGCAGTACCGACAGGGTAGTGATTTACCAAGAGACCCAGTACTTC
CASSTDRVVIYQETQYF
>TRBV10-3|-|TRBJ2-1|-
TGTGCCATCAGGAGCGGGTCCTCCTACAATGAGCAGTTCTTC
CAIRSGSSYNEQFF
>TRBV19|-|TRBJ2-5|once
TGTGCCAGTAGTATAGATCCAGGGTTCGGAGAGACCCAGTACTTC
CASSIDPGFGETQYF
>TRBV19|TRBD2|TRBJ2-1|-
TGTGCCAGTGGGGGACTAGCGGGTGGAGAGCAGTTCTTC
CASGGLAGGEQFF
>TRBV6-1|-|TRBJ2-7|-
TGTGCCAGCAGTGAAGGCCGCCCGAGAGAGCAGTACTTC
CASSEGRPREQYF